These 3 T cell receptor beta chains were sequenced from one sample in a study of OX40 agonist ivuxolimab in advanced cancers. Method: immunoSEQ multiplex PCR; TCRdb's copy keeps in-frame clones and lacks some. This table holds 55,000 or so clones, about nine tenths found once. Source: CD4+ or CD8+ T cells sorted from blood, taken in a trial of the OX40 agonist ivuxolimab. The receptors shown here come from an adult with an advanced solid tumor such as melanoma, head and neck, liver or kidney cancer.

The chain carries TRBV7-6 and TRBJ2-1; 7 nucleotides line up with TRBD2. The CDR3 runs 16 residues. CDR1 and CDR2 from the germline V gene are SGHVS and FNYEAQ. With 1 base clipped from V and 3 bases from J, the junction kept 6 bases outside the gene matches. Written as DNA, the CDR3 is TGTGCCAGCAGCTTAGGACCAAGCGGGAACTACAATGAGCAGTTCTTC. As protein: CASSLGPSGNYNEQFF.

This chain connects TRBV19 to TRBJ2-1; the match to TRBD2 covers 10 bases. V dropped 9 bases and J dropped 6; count of bases not matched to a gene: 11. Germline CDR1 reads LNHDA; CDR2 reads SQIVND (reference sequence). The CDR3 spans 15 residues. CDR3 DNA: TGTGCCAGAAACTACCCGGGACTAGCGACCAATGAGCAGTTCTTC. Translating it yields CARNYPGLATNEQFF.

V gene TRBV15 combines with J gene TRBJ2-7; 11 bases fit TRBD2. J lost 3 bases, V lost 0 bases, and 4 bases had no gene match. The CDR3 spans 16 residues. The germline V gene has CDR1 LNHNV and CDR2 YYDKDF (reference sequence). The CDR3 reads CATSRDRGTSGYEQYF. CDR3 nucleotide sequence: TGTGCCACCAGCAGAGACAGGGGGACTAGCGGCTACGAGCAGTACTTC.